This entry describes one T cell receptor (beta chain). Its ends do not fully match the called genes, so a read error is possible. From germline, CDR1 is SSHAT and CDR2 FNYEAQ (reference sequence). The length of the CDR3 is 19 residues. PCR amplification relied on 60 Vbeta primers (plus 13 Jbeta primers). This table comes from immunoSEQ multiplex PCR, and its TCRdb copy is limited to in-frame clones, with some not included. This sample lists tens of thousands of clones; its ten largest clones have about 3.6%. This entry comes from a study of cytomegalovirus exposure and HLA in healthy donors. Specimen: PBMCs. This receptor was taken from a woman aged 18-29 years in good health and CMV-seronegative. This chain links TRBV7-7 with TRBJ2-2; 9 bases align to TRBD1. CDR3 sequence: CASSLGQGYAPSNTGELFF. CDR3 DNA: TGTGCTAGCAGCCTGGGACAGGGTTACGCCCCTTCGAACACCGGGGAGCTGTTTTTT.